The rows below give T cell receptor beta chains drawn from one sample of a study of CD8 T cells in ankylosing spondylitis. One entry per CDR3 protein results from TCRdb running MiXCR on the 5' RACE reads. Seen here are about 390,000 distinct CDR3 sequences, about a fifth observed once, and the top ten hold roughly a sixth. Sequenced input: blood, either unsorted or a sorted T cell fraction (not recorded which). These receptors all stem from a male donor with ankylosing spondylitis. The CDR3 runs from the conserved cysteine through the conserved F or W. D genes are given only for firm matches. Size values are once, few and many counts, or a class for expanded clones, and some rows have none.

d_call | j_call | v_call | clone_size | cdr3_nt | cdr3_aa
TRBD2 | TRBJ2-3 | TRBV20-1 | . | TGCAGTGCTAGCTTCCGGGGGGTTACTTTCACAGATACGCAGTATTTT | CSASFRGVTFTDTQYF
. | TRBJ1-1 | TRBV20-1 | few | TGCAGTGCTAGAGATATCAGTCAGGGGAACACTGAAGCTTTCTTT | CSARDISQGNTEAFF
. | TRBJ2-4 | TRBV20-1 | . | TGCAGTGCTAGAGAGGCCGGAGCCAAAAACATTCAGTACTTC | CSAREAGAKNIQYF
. | TRBJ2-5 | TRBV28 | . | TGTGCCAGCAGCAACCTTAAGGGGGAAGAGACCCAGTACTTC | CASSNLKGEETQYF
TRBD2 | TRBJ2-7 | TRBV20-1 | many | TGCAGTGCGGACACCCTCTTGCGGGAGTTCTCATCCGAGCAGTACTTC | CSADTLLREFSSEQYF
TRBD2 | TRBJ2-7 | TRBV7-3 | . | TGTGCCAGCAGATCCACTAGCGGGGACTCCTACGAGCAGTACTTC | CASRSTSGDSYEQYF
. | TRBJ2-1 | TRBV10-3 | . | TGTGCCATCAAGGGAACAGGGAGCGATGAGCAGTTCTTC | CAIKGTGSDEQFF
TRBD2 | TRBJ2-7 | TRBV28 | . | TGTGCCAGCAGCGGGAGGGCCGAGGACGAGCAGTACTTC | CASSGRAEDEQYF
TRBD2 | TRBJ2-3 | TRBV20-1 | . | TGCAGTGCAAGGACTAGCGGGAGGTTAGATACGCAGTATTTT | CSARTSGRLDTQYF
. | TRBJ2-4 | TRBV29-1 | many | TGCAGCGTTGGGGGGGGCCGGGTCGGAATTCAGTACTTC | CSVGGGRVGIQYF
. | TRBJ1-4 | TRBV5-1 | . | TGCGCCAGCAGCTCGGAGCCAAATGAAAAACTGTTTTTT | CASSSEPNEKLFF
TRBD1 | TRBJ2-3 | TRBV2 | . | TGTGCCAGCCATACAGGGGCAGATACGCAGTATTTT | CASHTGADTQYF
TRBD2 | TRBJ2-3 | TRBV11-2 | few | TGTGCCAGCAGCTCGAACTTAGCGGGATCCACAGATACGCAGTATTTT | CASSSNLAGSTDTQYF
TRBD1 | TRBJ2-5 | TRBV24-1 | few | TGTGCCACCTCGACAGGGTCGCTAGAGACCCAGTACTTC | CATSTGSLETQYF
TRBD2 | TRBJ2-1 | TRBV20-1 | . | TGCAGTGCTAGGGGACCTAGCGGGATGAATGAGCAGTTCTTC | CSARGPSGMNEQFF
. | TRBJ1-5 | TRBV12-3/TRBV12-4 | . | TGTGCCAGCAGGTTGGGAGGGGCCACAAATCAGCCCCAGCATTTT | CASRLGGATNQPQHF
. | TRBJ1-1 | TRBV27 | . | TGTGCCAGCAGTGCCTCCCGCAGGGCCCCGAACACTGAAGCTTTCTTT | CASSASRRAPNTEAFF
. | TRBJ2-7 | TRBV7-2 | few | TGTGCCAGCAGCTTAGAGGGAGGGGGGAAGGCTTACGAGCAGTACTTC | CASSLEGGGKAYEQYF
. | TRBJ2-7 | TRBV29-1 | many | TGCAGCGTGGACACGTACAACGAGCAGTACTTC | CSVDTYNEQYF
. | TRBJ2-1 | TRBV9 | . | TGTGCCAGCAGCGTAGCTGGGAAGCGAACCTACAATGAGCAGTTCTTC | CASSVAGKRTYNEQFF
TRBD1 | TRBJ2-5 | TRBV12-3/TRBV12-4 | . | TGTGCCAGCAGTTTATGGACAGGGGCAGAGGAGACCCAGTACTTC | CASSLWTGAEETQYF
. | TRBJ2-5 | TRBV7-3 | few | TGTGCCAGCAGCTTGAGTCTAGGGGAGACCCAGTACTTC | CASSLSLGETQYF
. | TRBJ2-2 | TRBV6-5 | . | TGTGCCGGGGGACAAGCCGGCGGGGAGCTGTTTTTT | CAGGQAGGELFF
. | TRBJ1-1 | TRBV7-3 | few | TGTGCCAGCAGCTTAAAGTACACTGAAGCTTTCTTT | CASSLKYTEAFF
. | TRBJ2-2 | TRBV20-1 | few | TGCAGTGCTAGAGATCCCCCTGGAGGAGCGAGGGAGCTGTTTTTT | CSARDPPGGARELFF
TRBD1 | TRBJ2-7 | TRBV7-2 | . | TGTGCCAGCAGCTTAGCAGATGGGGGACAGATTAACTACGAGCAGTACTTC | CASSLADGGQINYEQYF
. | TRBJ2-2 | TRBV3-1 | . | TGTGCCAGCAGCCAACAGAGGGTCGGGGAGCTGTTTTTT | CASSQQRVGELFF
TRBD2 | TRBJ2-7 | TRBV6-2/TRBV6-3 | few | TGTGCCAGCAGCTACCCGGGACTAGACGTTTACGAGCAGTACTTC | CASSYPGLDVYEQYF
. | TRBJ2-3 | TRBV20-1 | . | TGCAGTGCTCCCCGGCGGTCAGAGGCAGATACGCAGTATTTT | CSAPRRSEADTQYF
TRBD2 | TRBJ2-1 | TRBV20-1 | few | TGCAGTGCGGACACCGGGACTAGCGGGATTTATGAGCAGTTCTTC | CSADTGTSGIYEQFF
TRBD1 | TRBJ1-6 | TRBV20-1 | few | TGCAGTGCGAGAGGGGGGGGACAGGGCCATTCACCCCTCCACTTT | CSARGGGQGHSPLHF
. | TRBJ1-1 | TRBV12-3/TRBV12-4 | . | TGTGCCAGCAGATACAGGGAGGAGTCTGAAGCTTTCTTT | CASRYREESEAFF
. | TRBJ2-2 | TRBV6-5 | . | TGTGCCAGCAGTTATGGAGCGAGCACCGGGGAGCTGTTTTTT | CASSYGASTGELFF
. | TRBJ1-2 | TRBV24-1 | . | TGTGCCACCAGTGATTTCCAGGGGAACGGCTACACCTTC | CATSDFQGNGYTF
TRBD1 | TRBJ2-7 | TRBV28 | . | TGTGCCAGCAGTTCGATCAGGGGGCTATTGGGCTACGGGCAGTACTTC | CASSSIRGLLGYGQYF
TRBD1 | TRBJ2-5 | TRBV7-9 | many | TGTGCCAGCAGCCACATAGTACAGGGGCTCCAAGAGACCCAGTACTTC | CASSHIVQGLQETQYF
. | TRBJ2-3 | TRBV7-3 | few | TGTGCCAGCAGAGGAGGGGCGGTCACAGATACGCAGTATTTT | CASRGGAVTDTQYF
. | TRBJ2-7 | TRBV29-1 | few | TGCAGCGTTGAAGCGAGGTTGAACGAGCAGTACTTC | CSVEARLNEQYF
TRBD2 | TRBJ2-7 | TRBV3-1 | . | TGTGCCAGCGGCGGGATAGCGGGGTCCTACGAGCAGTACTTC | CASGGIAGSYEQYF
. | TRBJ1-2 | TRBV5-6 | few | TGTGCCAGCACCCAATATCCCCCAGGCCACTATGGCTACACCTTC | CASTQYPPGHYGYTF
TRBD1 | TRBJ1-3 | TRBV29-1 | . | TGCAGCGTTAGAAGGGACAGGAGCTCTGGAAACACCATATATTTT | CSVRRDRSSGNTIYF
TRBD1 | TRBJ1-2 | TRBV20-1 | few | TGCAGTGCTAGAGATGGACCGGGACAGGGGGCGAACTATGGCTACACCTTC | CSARDGPGQGANYGYTF